This TCR beta chain was sequenced in a study of blood T cell repertoires in COVID-19. As for the study in general: Sites in the United States, Italy and Spain provided acute and convalescent COVID-19 samples. Sample material is recorded as cDNA or gDNA derived from T cells, B-cell-depleted T cells, or PBMCs.

Germline CDR1 is KGHSH and CDR2 is LQKENI. The V end lost 8 bases, the J end lost 0 bases, and 13 bases lay between the germline ends. The CDR3 runs 15 residues. Authors' analysis steps: It was from reference gene primer amplification that nucleated cell counts were estimated. Profiled with immunoSEQ multiplex PCR; TCRdb holds only in-frame clones, not every one. V and J calls and clone size follow that table, whereas D and trimming were derived from the DNA. Altogether about 200,000 clones are present, 85% to 90% being singletons, with the ten largest covering more than 2.5%. The TCR sequence derives from a man in his sixties with acute or convalescent COVID-19. The chain combines TRBV18 with TRBJ1-4; D perhaps matches TRBD1 (5 bases). Sequencing input: peripheral blood. CDR3 nucleotide sequence: TGTGCCAGCCGAGACCAGGGTTCAACTAATGAAAAACTGTTTTTT. It yields the protein CASRDQGSTNEKLFF.